Each of the 27 T cell receptor beta chains below was sequenced from the same sample in a study of blood T cell repertoires in COVID-19 (dated by TCRdb to about 2020). Preparation of the library involved the immunoSEQ multiplex PCR assay. TCRdb took over this immuneACCESS table, retaining in-frame rearrangements with V and J assigned. Such tables are incomplete; in checked studies, under half of the missing clones stem from an unresolved V gene, and the remainder is unexplained. The sample data list around 170,000 clones, and around two thirds of these were observed just once. The ten biggest clones cover about 3% of the sample. Sequencing was performed on peripheral blood. These receptors came from a woman older than 75 with acute or convalescent COVID-19.

This chain links TRBV28 with TRBJ2-5, with a weak D call TRBD2 (6 bases). Germline CDR1 reads MDHEN; CDR2 reads SYDVKM. This CDR3 is built from 15 residues. Trimming pared 6 bases from V and 5 bases from J, leaving 19 bases between. The CDR3 sequence: CASSLKRAWGETQYF. The DNA of the CDR3 is TGTGCCAGCAGCCTTAAGCGGGCCTGGGGGGAGACCCAGTACTTC.

This chain connects TRBV2 to TRBJ2-1; D is perhaps TRBD1 (6 bases). V lost 7 bases, J lost 4 bases, and 17 bases lay in between. Germline V gives CDR1 SNHLY, CDR2 FYNNEI. CDR3 length: 15 residues. The CDR3 DNA follows: TGTGCCAGCAACCGCCTTAGAGGGGGATACAATGAGCAGTTCTTC. Protein product: CASNRLRGGYNEQFF. Looking up the rest from reference TRBV2 and TRBJ2-1 gives the full variable domain: EPEVTQTPSHQVTQMGQEVILRCVPISNHLYFYWYRQILGQKVEFLVSFYNNEISEKSEIFDDQFSVERPDGSNFTLKIRSTKLEDSAMYFCASNRLRGGYNEQFFGPGTRLTVL.

The chain couples TRBV5-3 to TRBJ1-1; D not resolved. TRBV5-3 is an ORF, and what it does is uncertain. This CDR3 contains 11 residues. Between the trimmed V and J ends, which lost 4 bases and 4 bases, there was a span of 5 bases. The CDR3 DNA reads as TGTGCCAGAAGCCCGCGCACTGAAGCTTTCTTT. Its protein is CARSPRTEAFF.

In its sample, this clone was seen many times. The V and J genes are TRBV28 and TRBJ2-7; TRBD2 matches at 8 bases. The J segment lost 6 bases and the V segment lost 7 bases, leaving 14 bases of the junction unmatched. The CDR3 has 15 amino acids. Germline CDR1 MDHEN, CDR2 SYDVKM. CDR3 sequence: CASTQSGTSYSEQYF. The DNA of the CDR3 is TGTGCCAGCACCCAGTCCGGGACTAGTTACTCCGAGCAGTACTTC.

This clone occurred a few times. This specimen includes other DNA sequences encoding the same CDR3. The chain combines TRBV4-1 with TRBJ2-7, with TRBD1 matching 11 bases. There are 14 residues in the CDR3. The junction had 5 bases not matched to a gene; V was cut back by 4 bases and J by 6 bases. CDR1 MGHRA and CDR2 YSYEKL come from the germline V gene. The CDR3 spells CASSPGQGAGEQYF. Written as DNA, the CDR3 is TGCGCCAGCAGCCCCGGACAGGGGGCTGGCGAGCAGTACTTC.

V is TRBV6-1 and J is TRBJ2-7, with 9 bases lining up with TRBD2. Germline trimming cut 4 bases from V and 1 base from J; bases unmatched to any gene: 14. CDR1 and CDR2 (germline): MNHNS, SASEGT. This CDR3 is 18 amino acids long. The CDR3 reads CASSAGGLAGWGSYEQYF. The CDR3 DNA follows: TGTGCCAGCAGTGCTGGGGGGCTAGCGGGATGGGGGTCCTACGAGCAGTACTTC.

The chain has TRBV7-2 and TRBJ2-1; 8 nucleotides line up with TRBD2. The CDR3 runs 14 residues. Germline lookup yields CDR1 SGHTA and CDR2 FQGNSA. V gave up 4 bases and J gave up 9 bases; unmatched junction bases: 8. This chain's CDR3 is CASSSIAGYSEQFF. The CDR3 nucleotides are TGTGCCAGCAGCTCAATAGCGGGATATAGTGAGCAGTTCTTC.

The chain has TRBV5-1 and TRBJ2-7, with 7 bases identical to TRBD2. J gave up 5 bases and V 0 bases, and 5 bases lay outside the gene matches. Germline assignment: CDR1 SGHRS and CDR2 YFSETQ. The CDR3 runs 14 residues. The CDR3 nucleotides are TGCGCCAGCAGCTTGGGACTAGCTAGGAACGAGCAGTACTTC. Amino acid sequence: CASSLGLARNEQYF.

The J gene is TRBJ1-5, the V gene TRBV27; 7 positions match TRBD1. J gave up 3 bases and V 3 bases, and 14 bases lay outside the gene matches. The germline V gene has CDR1 MNHEY and CDR2 SMNVEV (reference sequence). This CDR3 spans 18 amino acids. The CDR3 nucleotides are TGTGCCAGCAGTTTCCGCCTCCGGTCAGGGGGTGACAATCAGCCCCAGCATTTT. Translated: CASSFRLRSGGDNQPQHF.

This chain uses TRBV5-4 with TRBJ1-2; 12 bases match TRBD1. CDR3 length: 16 amino acids. Germline V CDR1 and CDR2: SGHNT, YYREEE (reference sequence). V lost 4 bases, J lost 7 bases, and 11 bases stayed unmatched. The CDR3 coding sequence is TGTGCCAGCAGCCCGGGTGCCGGGACAGGGGGCTTTGGCTACACCTTC. Translated, it gives CASSPGAGTGGFGYTF.

The chain has TRBV28 and TRBJ2-2; TRBD1 matches at 7 bases. The CDR3 has 14 amino acids. After removal of 2 bases from V and 6 bases from J, the junction contained 3 bases not matched to a gene. Looked up from germline, CDR1 is MDHEN and CDR2 is SYDVKM. CDR3 residues: CASSLGQVAGELFF. In DNA, the CDR3 is TGTGCCAGCAGTTTAGGACAGGTCGCCGGGGAGCTGTTTTTT.

The chain recombines TRBV2 with TRBJ1-6; 8 positions match TRBD1. V gave up 4 bases and J gave up 9 bases; unmatched junction bases: 5. In germline, CDR1 is SNHLY, CDR2 FYNNEI. The CDR3 spans 14 residues. CDR3 in amino acids: CASSARTGSSPLHF. In nucleotides, the CDR3 is TGTGCCAGCAGTGCGAGGACAGGGAGTTCACCCCTCCACTTT. The full variable domain, with the rest looked up from reference TRBV2 and TRBJ1-6, is EPEVTQTPSHQVTQMGQEVILRCVPISNHLYFYWYRQILGQKVEFLVSFYNNEISEKSEIFDDQFSVERPDGSNFTLKIRSTKLEDSAMYFCASSARTGSSPLHFGNGTRLTVT.

V is TRBV5-6 and J is TRBJ2-7; weak D call: TRBD1 (5 bases). Germline V gene data show CDR1 as SGHDT and CDR2 as YYEEEE. Trimming took off 0 bases at V and 1 base at J, with 8 bases between the two ends. The CDR3 contains 14 residues. The CDR3 loop is CASSLGRQSYEQYF. CDR3 in DNA: TGTGCCAGCAGCTTGGGCAGACAGTCCTACGAGCAGTACTTC. The full variable domain, in which reference TRBV5-6 and TRBJ2-7 provide the parts outside the CDR3, is DAGVTQSPTHLIKTRGQQVTLRCSPKSGHDTVSWYQQALGQGPQFIFQYYEEEERQRGNFPDRFSGHQFPNYSSELNVNALLLGDSALYLCASSLGRQSYEQYFGPGTRLTVT.

The rearrangement links TRBV5-1 to TRBJ2-5, with TRBD2 as a possible D gene (5 bases). The CDR3 is 14 residues long. CDR1 and CDR2 (germline): SGHRS, YFSETQ. With 6 bases removed from V and 1 base from J, the gap between germline ends came to 13 bases. Here the CDR3 reads CASKFGTSQETQYF. The CDR3 DNA is TGCGCCAGCAAATTCGGTACTAGCCAAGAGACCCAGTACTTC.

The J gene is TRBJ1-4, the V gene TRBV19; D is ambiguous. Trimming left V 9 bases short and J 7 bases short, with 9 bases between. The CDR3 runs 11 residues. The germline V gene encodes CDR1 LNHDA and CDR2 SQIVND (reference sequence). Written as DNA, the CDR3 is TGTGCCAGCAGGATTGGTGAAAAACTGTTTTTT. This encodes CASRIGEKLFF.

The rearrangement links TRBV5-8 to TRBJ1-5; tentatively, D is TRBD1 (6 bases). Deletions cut 0 bases from V and 3 bases from J, with 10 bases between. Germline V CDR1 and CDR2: SGHTS, YDEGEE. This CDR3 has 15 amino acids. CDR3 loop: CASSLVQGHNQPQHF. The CDR3 nucleotides read TGTGCCAGCAGCTTGGTACAGGGTCACAATCAGCCCCAGCATTTT.

As regards this clone: A much larger clone lies a single base off, so this may be a read error. This sequence joins TRBV9 and TRBJ1-2, with no clear D. CDR1 is SGDLS, CDR2 YYNGEE, per germline. The CDR3 spans 13 residues. V lost 0 bases, J lost 1 base, and 4 bases lay in between. The CDR3: CASSVDSNYGYTF. CDR3 in DNA: TGTGCCAGCAGCGTAGACAGTAACTATGGCTACACCTTC.

This chain joins TRBV28 and TRBJ2-6; D gene uncertain. CDR1 MDHEN and CDR2 SYDVKM come from the germline V gene. Trimming left V 6 bases short and J 4 bases short, with 13 bases between. The CDR3 covers 15 residues. CDR3 loop: CASSPTGLGANVLTF. The CDR3, as DNA: TGTGCCAGCAGCCCTACGGGTCTGGGGGCCAACGTCCTGACTTTC.

The rearrangement links TRBV28 to TRBJ1-4; D gene unclear. Germline V gene lookup returns CDR1 MDHEN and CDR2 SYDVKM. Trimming removed 1 base from V and 8 bases from J, with 8 bases in between. This CDR3 has 13 amino acids. The CDR3 region has the DNA TGTGCCAGCAGTTTATTGTCTACCGAAAAACTGTTTTTT. Its protein product is CASSLLSTEKLFF.

The chain combines TRBV5-1 with TRBJ2-1; 12 bases line up with TRBD2. V was pared by 4 bases and J by 5 bases, with 7 bases of the junction left unmatched. The CDR3 spans 16 residues. The germline V gene has CDR1 SGHRS and CDR2 YFSETQ. The CDR3 spells CASSKGLAGSHNEQFF. CDR3 in DNA: TGCGCCAGCAGCAAGGGACTAGCGGGTAGTCACAATGAGCAGTTCTTC.

The V call is TRBV19, the J call TRBJ2-1; D is possibly TRBD2 (5 bases). Germline V gene lookup returns CDR1 LNHDA and CDR2 SQIVND (reference sequence). V was clipped by 6 bases and J by 4 bases, with 7 bases between them. This CDR3 is built from 12 residues. CDR3 loop: CASSRTYNEQFF. CDR3 bases: TGTGCCAGTAGCCGGACTTACAATGAGCAGTTCTTC.

The V and J genes are TRBV27 and TRBJ1-4; D is undetermined. The CDR3 covers 13 residues. The V gene's germline CDR1 is MNHEY and CDR2 SMNVEV (reference sequence). V was shortened by 6 bases and J by 9 bases, with 14 bases between the two germline ends. The CDR3, as DNA: TGTGCCAGCAGCCCACCCGGGGAGCAAAAACTGTTTTTT. It encodes CASSPPGEQKLFF.

The chain couples TRBV28 to TRBJ1-6; unclear D gene. The germline gives CDR1 MDHEN, CDR2 SYDVKM. The CDR3 sequence is 11 residues long. Trimming left V 4 bases short and J 9 bases short, with 4 bases between. Written as DNA, the CDR3 is TGTGCCAGCAGTTGGAGTTCACCCCTCCACTTT. Protein: CASSWSSPLHF.

The V gene is TRBV9, the J gene TRBJ1-4; 9 nucleotides agree with TRBD1. J was trimmed by 5 bases and V by 3 bases; bases with no gene match: 5. Germline V gene data show CDR1 as SGDLS and CDR2 as YYNGEE. This CDR3 has 15 residues. The CDR3 DNA reads as TGTGCCAGCAGCGCGTGGGGACAGGGAAATGAAAAACTGTTTTTT. Its translation is CASSAWGQGNEKLFF.

The CDR3 sequence is CASSTYKGRGVSNYGYTF. CDR3 in DNA: TGTGCCAGCAGCACTTACAAGGGGAGGGGGGTATCTAACTATGGCTACACCTTC. The V and J genes are TRBV7-2 and TRBJ1-2; tentatively, D is TRBD1 (6 bases). The length of the CDR3 is 18 residues. The germline V gene has CDR1 SGHTA and CDR2 FQGNSA. V lost 5 bases and J 0 bases, leaving 22 bases between the germline ends.

This clone occurred once. The rearrangement uses TRBV28 and TRBJ2-7; 8 bases agree with TRBD2. Germline values: CDR1 MDHEN, CDR2 SYDVKM. The CDR3 has 15 amino acids. The V segment lost 6 bases and the J segment 7 bases; nucleotides outside the gene matches: 14. The chain's CDR3 is CASRPPSGGPREQYF. The CDR3 nucleotides read TGTGCCAGCAGGCCCCCCTCGGGAGGGCCGAGGGAGCAGTACTTC.

V is TRBV5-6 and J is TRBJ1-3; unclear D gene. The germline V and J ends were trimmed by 4 bases and 1 base, with 12 bases remaining between them. Germline V gives CDR1 SGHDT, CDR2 YYEEEE. The CDR3 totals 15 residues. The CDR3 here is CASSELSGSGNTIYF. The CDR3 region has the DNA TGTGCCAGCAGCGAACTCAGCGGTTCTGGAAACACCATATATTTT.